This TCR beta chain was captured by sequencing in a study of T-cell memory formation after mild COVID-19. Study information: Across donors, TCR clusters were largely donor specific.

This clonotype was seen a handful of times. 5'RACE, which relied on constant-segment primers, yielded TCR alpha and TCR beta cDNA libraries carrying sample barcodes and UMIs. TCRdb reprocessed the 5' RACE reads with MiXCR, giving one entry per CDR3 protein. The sample holds about 140,000 distinct CDR3 sequences, about 14% seen once. Trimming took off 4 bases at V and 4 bases at J, with 10 bases between the two ends. Germline values: CDR1 GTSNPN, CDR2 SVGIG (reference sequence). This CDR3 spans 12 amino acids. The genes are TRBV30 and TRBJ1-1; D not certain. The specimen was PBMCs or a T cell subset sorted from them (not recorded which). This TCR was sampled from an adult woman who had mild COVID-19 (a few samples of this study predate the infection). Cell type and time point are not known. CDR3 DNA sequence: TGTGCCTGGAAGGAGGAGGGCACTGAAGCTTTCTTT. Translating gives CAWKEEGTEAFF.